Presented here are 21 T cell receptor beta chains from one specimen sequenced in a study of chemoradiotherapy in HPV16-positive cancers. Method: immunoSEQ multiplex PCR; TCRdb's copy keeps in-frame clones and lacks some. Among some 19,000 clones listed, around 85% were seen once. Sequencing was performed on blood, taken from a patient who underwent chemoradiotherapy. The receptors here all came from a human donor with HPV-associated anogenital cancer.

The chain carries TRBV6-6 and TRBJ2-4, with D hard to call. Trimming pared 5 bases from V and 0 bases from J, leaving 5 bases between. Germline CDR1 and CDR2: MNHNY and SVGAGI (reference sequence). This CDR3 has 13 residues. In DNA form, the CDR3 reads TGTGCCAGCAGTGTACTAGCCAAAAACATTCAGTACTTC. This sequence encodes CASSVLAKNIQYF.

The chain joins TRBV7-2 to TRBJ2-5, with 8 positions matching TRBD2. The CDR3 has 15 residues. Germline values: CDR1 SGHTA, CDR2 FQGNSA. V was clipped by 5 bases and J by 5 bases; unmatched bases: 10. CDR3 DNA: TGTGCCAGCAGCATTTTACGGGGGGGCGGGGAGACCCAGTACTTC. Residues: CASSILRGGGETQYF.

This clone appeared a few times. The chain is built from TRBV5-1 and TRBJ2-7; either TRBD1 or TRBD2 may supply D (6 bases each). The length of the CDR3 is 17 residues. Germline V lookup: CDR1 SGHRS, CDR2 YFSETQ. V was clipped by 4 bases and J by 0 bases, with 20 bases between them. In DNA form, the CDR3 reads TGCGCCAGCAGCCGACGAAGGGGGGAGCCAAACTCCTACGAGCAGTACTTC. Residues: CASSRRRGEPNSYEQYF.

The CDR3 protein is CASSSASTGGITEAFF. The CDR3 coding sequence is TGTGCCAGCAGCTCCGCTTCGACAGGGGGCATCACTGAAGCTTTCTTT. The rearrangement links TRBV5-6 to TRBJ1-1, with TRBD1 matching over 10 bases. The CDR3 spans 16 residues. In germline, CDR1 is SGHDT, CDR2 YYEEEE. Germline trimming cut 3 bases from V and 4 bases from J; bases unmatched to any gene: 9.

This chain links TRBV11-3 with TRBJ2-1; 8 bases line up with TRBD2. The CDR3 is 17 amino acids. V was clipped by 5 bases and J by 7 bases; unmatched bases: 16. Per the germline V gene, CDR1 is SGHNT and CDR2 is YENEEA. CDR3 in amino acids: CASSPRPFAGGGNEQFF. The CDR3 nucleotides are TGTGCCAGCAGCCCCCGACCTTTTGCGGGGGGTGGGAATGAGCAGTTCTTC.

The chain employs TRBV4-3 and TRBJ1-1; 9 bases agree with TRBD1. J lost 3 bases, V lost 6 bases, and 5 bases had no gene match. Germline CDR1 and CDR2: LGHNA and YSLEER. The CDR3 extends over 14 amino acids. In DNA form, the CDR3 reads TGCGCCAGCAGGCCGGGACAGGGTGACACTGAAGCTTTCTTT. Translated: CASRPGQGDTEAFF.

This chain joins TRBV9 and TRBJ1-2; perhaps TRBD1 as D (5 bases). The ends were cut back, 0 bases at V and 2 bases at J, with 8 bases in the middle. The CDR3 covers 14 residues. Germline CDR1 and CDR2: SGDLS and YYNGEE. The CDR3 nucleotides read TGTGCCAGCAGCGTAGCCTCAGGGAACTATGGCTACACCTTC. This codes for CASSVASGNYGYTF.

This chain links TRBV7-8 with TRBJ1-2; TRBD1 matches 8 bases. CDR1 and CDR2 from the germline V gene are SGHVS and FQNEAQ. V was clipped by 4 bases and J by 5 bases; unmatched bases: 15. The CDR3 extends over 17 amino acids. CDR3 loop: CASSSQPYRGARYGYTF. CDR3 sequence (DNA): TGTGCCAGCAGCTCCCAGCCCTACAGGGGGGCGAGATATGGCTACACCTTC.

The CDR3: CASSLDRYTEAFF. DNA for the CDR3: TGTGCCAGCAGCTTAGACAGGTACACTGAAGCTTTCTTT. This chain connects TRBV7-8 to TRBJ1-1; a possible D gene is TRBD1 (5 bases). Germline V gene sequence: CDR1 SGHVS, CDR2 FQNEAQ. The ends were cut back, 1 base at V and 3 bases at J, with 6 bases in the middle. The CDR3 totals 13 residues. The whole variable domain, remainder taken from reference TRBV7-8 and TRBJ1-1, is GAGVSQSPRYKVAKRGQDVALRCDPISGHVSLFWYQQALGQGPEFLTYFQNEAQLDKSGLPSDRFFAERPEGSVSTLKIQRTQQEDSAVYLCASSLDRYTEAFFGQGTRLTVV.

Comments on this clone: Relative to the germline gene, one junction end is altered; a read error may explain this. The chain employs TRBV7-7 and TRBJ2-5, with 14 bases identical to TRBD2. This CDR3 comprises 15 residues. The germline CDR1 and CDR2 sequences are SSHAT and FNYEAQ (reference sequence). In nucleotides, the CDR3 is TGTGCTAGCAGAGGGACTAGCGGGAGTGTCGAGACCCAGTACTTC. Protein: CASRGTSGSVETQYF.

Here the CDR3 reads CASEAIFLSGTEAFF. The CDR3 bases are TGTGCCAGCGAGGCCATATTCTTGTCGGGCACTGAAGCTTTCTTT. The V call is TRBV6-1, the J call TRBJ1-1; no clear D gene. V gave up 8 bases and J gave up 4 bases, with 20 bases separating them. CDR1 MNHNS and CDR2 SASEGT come from the germline V gene. The CDR3 loop spans 15 amino acids.

V usage is TRBV5-1 and J usage is TRBJ1-1; D is unresolved. CDR3 length equals 11 residues. Trimming cost V 3 bases and J 1 base, with 1 base left between them. Germline CDR1 SGHRS, CDR2 YFSETQ. Here the CDR3 DNA reads TGCGCCAGCAGCTCGAACACTGAAGCTTTCTTT. Its protein is CASSSNTEAFF.

This chain links TRBV15 with TRBJ1-2, with D possibly matching TRBD1 (5 bases). V lost 0 bases to trimming and J lost 4 bases, with 9 bases between them. In germline, CDR1 is LNHNV, CDR2 YYDKDF (reference sequence). CDR3 length: 14 amino acids. CDR3 DNA: TGTGCCACCAGCAGAGATCAGGGCAGCTATGGCTACACCTTC. It codes for CATSRDQGSYGYTF. Supplemented by reference TRBV15 and TRBJ1-2, the full variable domain reads DAMVIQNPRYQVTQFGKPVTLSCSQTLNHNVMYWYQQKSSQAPKLLFHYYDKDFNNEADTPDNFQSRRPNTSFCFLDIRSPGLGDTAMYLCATSRDQGSYGYTFGSGTRLTVV.

The chain is built from TRBV19 and TRBJ1-2; weak D call: TRBD1 (5 bases). This CDR3 contains 17 residues. CDR1 and CDR2 from the germline V gene are LNHDA and SQIVND (reference sequence). V lost 5 bases to trimming and J lost 0 bases, with 19 bases between them. CDR3 amino acids: CASSPPGRTLANYGYTF. For the CDR3, the DNA is TGTGCCAGTAGTCCCCCGGGACGCACGTTAGCTAACTATGGCTACACCTTC.

The rearrangement joins TRBV9 to TRBJ1-5, with D possibly matching TRBD1 (6 bases). Trimming shortened V by 0 bases and J by 9 bases, and 13 bases separated the two germline ends. CDR1 and CDR2 (germline): SGDLS, YYNGEE. The CDR3 runs 14 residues. CDR3 in amino acids: CASSVAGAEGPQHF. The CDR3, as DNA: TGTGCCAGCAGCGTAGCAGGGGCCGAGGGGCCCCAGCATTTT. The variable domain in full, with the rest retrieved from reference TRBV9 and TRBJ1-5, is DSGVTQTPKHLITATGQRVTLRCSPRSGDLSVYWYQQSLDQGLQFLIQYYNGEERAKGNILERFSAQQFPDLHSELNLSSLELGDSALYFCASSVAGAEGPQHFGDGTRLSIL.

This clone was seen more than once but under ten times. V usage is TRBV19 and J usage is TRBJ2-5; TRBD2 agrees at 9 bases. CDR1 LNHDA and CDR2 SQIVND come from the germline V gene (reference sequence). The CDR3 extends over 14 amino acids. V lost 7 bases to trimming and J lost 5 bases; unmatched junction nucleotides: 8. The CDR3 protein is CASTPPGLAETQYF. As DNA, the CDR3 is TGTGCCAGTACCCCGCCCGGACTAGCGGAGACCCAGTACTTC. Drawing the rest from reference TRBV19 and TRBJ2-5, the complete variable domain is DGGITQSPKYLFRKEGQNVTLSCEQNLNHDAMYWYRQDPGQGLRLIYYSQIVNDFQKGDIAEGYSVSREKKESFPLTVTSAQKNPTAFYLCASTPPGLAETQYFGPGTRLLVL.

The rearrangement uses TRBV7-3 and TRBJ2-1; TRBD2 is a possible D gene (6 bases). V lost 3 bases to trimming and J lost 3 bases, with 9 bases between them. The CDR3 spans 14 residues. Germline CDR1 and CDR2: SGHTA and FQGTGA. The CDR3 loop reads CASSLAGYYNEQFF. CDR3 DNA: TGTGCCAGCAGCTTGGCGGGATACTACAATGAGCAGTTCTTC.

The chain has TRBV6-1 and TRBJ1-2, with a weak D call TRBD1 (5 bases). The germline gives CDR1 MNHNS, CDR2 SASEGT. The CDR3 runs 13 residues. V was shortened by 2 bases and J by 7 bases, with 11 bases between the two germline ends. The DNA for the CDR3 is TGTGCCAGCAGTGAACAGGGTACAGGTGGCTACACCTTC. Residues: CASSEQGTGGYTF.

The chain uses TRBV11-2 and TRBJ2-1, with 7 bases fitting TRBD1. The V gene's germline CDR1 is SGHAT and CDR2 FQNNGV. There are 13 residues in the CDR3. V dropped 3 bases and J dropped 9; count of bases not matched to a gene: 5. CDR3 DNA sequence: TGTGCCAGCAGCTTCGGACAGGCCGGTGAGCAGTTCTTC. Amino acids: CASSFGQAGEQFF.

The chain uses TRBV5-5 and TRBJ2-1; 14 bases match TRBD2. This CDR3 is built from 18 residues. Germline V gene sequence: CDR1 SGHKS, CDR2 YYEKEE (reference sequence). V shed 2 bases and J 2 bases; nucleotides not matched to a gene: 6. The CDR3 protein is CASSFPGTSGSTYNEQFF. The CDR3, as DNA: TGTGCCAGCAGCTTTCCCGGGACTAGCGGGAGTACCTACAATGAGCAGTTCTTC.

This rearrangement joins TRBV2 to TRBJ2-7; D is perhaps TRBD2 (5 bases). CDR1 and CDR2 from the germline V gene are SNHLY and FYNNEI. Trimming stripped 7 bases from V and 4 bases from J, with 14 bases between. This CDR3 is built from 13 residues. The CDR3 here is CASKLGDTYEQYF. DNA of the CDR3: TGTGCCAGCAAGCTCGGGGATACTTACGAGCAGTACTTC.